The 4 T cell receptor beta chains reported below all come from one sample, sequenced in a study of CD8 T cells in ankylosing spondylitis. These receptors have no known antigen. In TCRdb, the 5' RACE reads were re-called with MiXCR into one record per CDR3 protein. The table shows 450,000 to 550,000 distinct CDR3 sequences, with roughly 5.2% occurring only once. Findings and limits, study-wide: Blood from ankylosing spondylitis patients appeared to carry a characteristic roughly 8-variant TCR beta motif.

The sample consisted of blood, either unsorted or a sorted T cell fraction (not recorded which). These receptors were obtained from a male donor with ankylosing spondylitis.

CDR3 residues: CASSLGALNTGELFF. In DNA form, the CDR3 reads TGTGCCAGCTCACTGGGGGCACTGAACACCGGGGAGCTGTTTTTT. The chain recombines TRBV18 with TRBJ2-2, with a possible D match to TRBD1 (6 bases). The germline V gene encodes CDR1 KGHSH and CDR2 LQKENI. There are 15 residues in the CDR3. V lost 4 bases to trimming and J lost 1 base, with 10 bases between them.

This clonotype was found a few times. The chain couples TRBV14 to TRBJ1-4; no definite D call. The V end was cut by 2 bases, the J end by 8 bases, with 9 bases between. Germline V gene sequence: CDR1 SGHDN, CDR2 FVKESK. The length of the CDR3 is 13 residues. CDR3 region: CASSQYLREKLFF. CDR3 in DNA: TGTGCCAGCAGCCAATACTTGAGGGAAAAACTGTTTTTT. Variable domain in full (rest from reference TRBV14 and TRBJ1-4): EAGVTQFPSHSVIEKGQTVTLRCDPISGHDNLYWYRRVMGKEIKFLLHFVKESKQDESGMPNNRFLAERTGGTYSTLKVQPAELEDSGVYFCASSQYLREKLFFGSGTQLSVL.

This clonotype was counted ten times or more. One end of the junction does not line up with germline, which may come from a read error. This chain links TRBV20-1 with TRBJ1-2; TRBD1 is a possible D gene (5 bases). The CDR3 runs to 14 residues. CDR1 DFQATT and CDR2 SNEGSKA come from the germline V gene (reference sequence). CDR3 in amino acids: CSAREAGRTYGYTF. CDR3 bases: TGCAGTGCAAGAGAGGCGGGGCGCACCTATGGCTACACCTTC.

This clonotype came up many times. The rearrangement joins TRBV27 to TRBJ2-7; 11 bases fit TRBD2. The germline CDR1 and CDR2 sequences are MNHEY and SMNVEV (reference sequence). The CDR3 loop spans 14 amino acids. Trimming took 4 bases from V and 6 from J; bases not matched to a gene: 5. CDR3: CASSSLAGGSEQYF. The CDR3 DNA sequence: TGTGCCAGCAGTTCCTTAGCGGGAGGGTCCGAGCAGTACTTC.